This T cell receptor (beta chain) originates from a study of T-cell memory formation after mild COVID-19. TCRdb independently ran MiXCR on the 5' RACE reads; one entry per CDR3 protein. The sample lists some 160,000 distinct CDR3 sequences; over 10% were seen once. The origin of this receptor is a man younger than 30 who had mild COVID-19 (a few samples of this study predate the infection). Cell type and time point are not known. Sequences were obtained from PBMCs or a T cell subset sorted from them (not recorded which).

The CDR3 DNA reads as TGTGCCAGCAGTGAGACGGCGGGGGGTGTTAATGAGCAGTTCTTC. Its translation is CASSETAGGVNEQFF. V and J are TRBV25-1 and TRBJ2-1; 8 bases agree with TRBD2. V was pared by 3 bases and J by 7 bases, with 8 bases of the junction left unmatched. Germline CDR1 is MGHDK and CDR2 is SYGVNS. This CDR3 is built from 15 residues.